This T cell receptor beta chain was recovered during a study of blood T cells in healthy people across ages. Trimming took 0 bases from V and 3 from J, leaving 14 bases between them. The CDR3 covers 16 residues. Germline-derived CDR1 and CDR2 are DFQATT and SNEGSKA (reference sequence). A remark on this clonotype: The antigen is unknown.

At least 7 million PBMCs were isolated per sample. Samples each had at least 5 micrograms of total RNA extracted. Study-wide results and limits: A greater number of naive CD4+ cells and higher diversity distinguished long-lived donors from aged donors. As age increased, TCR beta diversity per million T cells fell in a roughly linear fashion.

Sample-barcoded 5' priming and a J-beta primer mix drove a second PCR of roughly 7 to 11 cycles. From the 5' RACE reads, TCRdb called clonotypes with MiXCR, one entry per CDR3 protein. The repertoire holds under 2,000,000 distinct CDR3 sequences, with about 50% as singletons. The clonotype was recovered from a woman in her thirties or forties in good health. Sequenced input: blood. This rearrangement joins TRBV20-1 to TRBJ1-4; TRBD1 might be the D (5 bases). The CDR3 nucleotides are TGCAGTGCTAGAGATCCCCGGGGCCAGGCTAATGAAAAACTGTTTTTT. Translated, it gives CSARDPRGQANEKLFF.